Detailed here is one T cell receptor (beta chain). Its antigen target is currently unknown. The junction departs from germline at one end; a sequencing error may be responsible. The library was built by means of multiplex PCR. Instrument on record: Illumina HiSeq 2500. Following protocols modified from ARM-PCR, the researchers constructed TCRbeta libraries through three rounds of nested PCR with primers (Table S4). Before sequencing, PCR products in the 200-500 bp range were cut out of the gel and cleaned up using the QIAquick gel extraction kit. Per the original workflow: Reads were cleaned with Trimmomatic, merged with FLASH into complete CDR3 sequences, and assigned to V(D)J germline segments with MiTCR. Clonal diversity was calculated as the inverse Simpson's index using VDJtools. Productive reads were defined as in-frame sequences without a premature stop codon. TCRdb's own reprocessing of the public reads used fastp at Q25 and MiXCR and kept productive beta chains. Under each unique CDR3 protein, matching rows form one entry showing the most common genes and DNA. For this entry, the V and J calls and clone size follow TCRdb and not the study's own pipeline. Here the sample has more than 75,000 distinct CDR3 sequences; roughly 78% occur a single time. Less than 40% of the sample belongs to the ten largest clones.

RNA was isolated from bulk, unsorted tissue, and RNA quality was assessed with a NanoDrop ND-1000 and an Agilent 2100. The normal lung samples consisted of distant non-tumor tissue collected more than 3 cm from the tumor edge. The donors were newly diagnosed lung cancer patients admitted for thoracic surgery in China from August to November 2014 who had not received prior chemotherapy. Anyone who had undergone radiotherapy or chemotherapy before, or who had another cancer at the same time, was left out of the study. Pieces of surgical tissue measuring about 1-2.1 cm3 were kept in RNAlater solution and held at -80 degrees C until needed. CDR1 MGHRA and CDR2 YSYEKL were looked up in the germline V gene. From its cysteine to its phenylalanine, the CDR3 spans 17 amino acids. Only the CDR3 portion is preserved as DNA: 51 bases, with reading frame beginning at the first base. This sample is drawn from a study of tumor and adjacent non-tumor tissue in lung cancer (dated by TCRdb to 2017 to 2018). About the full investigation: The cohort included about a dozen adenocarcinoma, a couple of squamous cell carcinoma and 1 small cell lung cancer patients. Ages among the approximately 15 patients ranged from about 30 to 76 years, there were about ten men and 5 women, and disease was at TNM stage I to III. In total, sequencing yielded over 95 million productive TCRbeta reads, which works out to an average of about 3.9 million reads per sample. Bulk TCRbeta repertoires were compared between lung tumor tissue and matched distant non-tumor lung tissue obtained from around 14 lung cancer patients. For each patient, one tumor sample and one normal lung sample were taken, giving around 31 paired specimens that underwent TCRbeta CDR3 sequencing. Broader findings and caveats from the paper: The top 100 clones accounted for a significantly larger cumulative portion of the repertoire in normal lung than in tumor tissue. Significantly higher TCR diversity was found in younger patients, and higher tumor TCR diversity was associated with shorter overall and disease-free survival. Peripheral blood was not sequenced, so blood TCRbeta repertoires in these lung cancer patients were not examined. The cohort had only about 16 patients, and the authors noted that larger samples and more detailed clinical data are needed. The sequencing platform is not named in the methods, and unique molecular identifiers are not mentioned. Tumor tissue showed significantly higher TCR diversity (inverse Simpson) than normal lung tissue, at about 400 vs 150 (P = 0.0075, Mann-Whitney U test).

This sequence was found in a man in his 60s with small cell lung cancer. Material for sequencing was distant non-tumor lung tissue. The chain uses TRBV4-1 and TRBJ2-2; the central 8 bases match TRBD2. CDR3 sequence: CASSSRISGMNAGELFF. The nucleotide sequence is TGCGCCAGCAGCTCCCGGATTAGCGGGATGAACGCCGGGGAGCTGTTTTTT.